This TCR beta chain was recorded in a study of shared clonotypes between healthy human individuals. The CDR3 extends over 12 amino acids. The V end lost 8 bases, the J end lost 6 bases, and 14 bases lay between the germline ends. Germline lookup yields CDR1 MGHDK and CDR2 SYGVNS. The table came from immunoSEQ multiplex PCR; TCRdb's copy has only in-frame clones and leaves some out. The sample holds roughly 100,000 clones, roughly 70% seen once. Sequenced: memory CD8+ T cells sorted from blood. Subset of the sample: CD45RO+ cells pooled with CCR7-negative TemRA cells. The chain links TRBV25-1 to TRBJ2-7; either TRBD1 or TRBD2 may fit D (5 bases each). This clonotype originated in a woman younger than 45 in good health. The CDR3 DNA reads TGTGCCAGCCGGGACGCCACGGCCGAGCAGTACTTC. Its translation is CASRDATAEQYF.